The 30 T cell receptor beta chains below were found in one sample sequenced in a study of T cells in Graves' hyperthyroidism and ophthalmopathy. The source material, RNA transcripts, was used to amplify TCR beta CDR3 regions. In the first-round RT-PCR of the TCR CDR3, the HTBI primer set was used. One entry per CDR3 protein, called by TCRdb with MiXCR from the multiplex PCR reads. The sample has fewer than 750,000 distinct CDR3 sequences, 46% seen once; the top ten hold about 7.8%. The specimen was peripheral blood or thyroid tissue (not recorded which). The receptors derive from a woman between 18 and 29 years old with Graves' hyperthyroidism.

At least ten counts were recorded for this clonotype. V gene TRBV7-9 combines with J gene TRBJ1-2, with 9 nucleotides matching TRBD1. Germline CDR1 and CDR2: SEHNR and FQNEAQ (reference sequence). CDR3 length: 15 amino acids. The trim removed 8 bases at V and 4 bases at J, leaving 11 bases unmatched. The CDR3 DNA reads TGTGCCAGCTCAAGGACAGGGGAGGGTAGCTATGGCTACACCTTC. Its translation is CASSRTGEGSYGYTF.

The sample holds many counts of this clonotype. J is TRBJ2-7 and V is TRBV7-9; no definite D call. CDR3 size: 15 residues. CDR1 SEHNR and CDR2 FQNEAQ come from the germline V gene (reference sequence). Trimming left V 5 bases short and J 4 bases short, with 18 bases between. The CDR3 is CASSPPRAHRYEQYF. CDR3 in DNA: TGTGCCAGCAGCCCCCCCCGGGCACACCGATACGAGCAGTACTTC. Combining the CDR3 with reference TRBV7-9 and TRBJ2-7 gives the whole variable domain DTGVSQNPRHKITKRGQNVTFRCDPISEHNRLYWYRQTLGQGPEFLTYFQNEAQLEKSRLLSDRFSAERPKGSFSTLEIQRTEQGDSAMYLCASSPPRAHRYEQYFGPGTRLTVT.

The rearrangement joins TRBV2 to TRBJ1-4; D uncertain. This CDR3 has 15 amino acids. Germline CDR1 is SNHLY and CDR2 is FYNNEI. V was cut by 5 bases and J by 4 bases, with 14 bases left in between. CDR3 region: CASSRPAPHNEKLFF. CDR3 DNA sequence: TGTGCCAGCAGTCGGCCGGCACCCCATAATGAAAAACTGTTTTTT.

The table lists this clonotype with many counts. The junction shows a germline mismatch at one end, possibly a read error. The chain uses TRBV11-1 and TRBJ2-2, with TRBD1 matching 7 bases. In germline, CDR1 is SGHAT, CDR2 FQDESV (reference sequence). The CDR3 has 14 amino acids. The CDR3 region is CASSRGQNAGELFF. CDR3 sequence (DNA): TGTGCCAGCAGCCGGGGACAGAACGCCGGGGAGCTGTTTTTT.

The chain joins TRBV2 to TRBJ1-2; TRBD1 matches 9 bases. This CDR3 region has 16 residues. Germline CDR1 and CDR2: SNHLY and FYNNEI. V shed 5 bases and J 2 bases; nucleotides not matched to a gene: 9. This chain's CDR3 is CASSSGTGSGNYGYTF. For the CDR3, the DNA is TGTGCCAGCAGTAGCGGGACAGGGTCTGGAAACTATGGCTACACCTTC.

This rearrangement joins TRBV20-1 to TRBJ2-5, with a weak D call TRBD2 (6 bases). Germline CDR1 reads DFQATT; CDR2 reads SNEGSKA (reference sequence). The V and J ends lost 8 bases and 5 bases respectively, with 15 bases between them. The CDR3 extends over 12 amino acids. CDR3 sequence: CSSSPGRETQYF. Here the CDR3 DNA reads TGCAGTTCTTCCCCAGGGAGGGAGACCCAGTACTTC.

The chain links TRBV7-2 to TRBJ2-1; D possibly matches TRBD1 or TRBD2 (5 bases each). Germline CDR1 and CDR2: SGHTA and FQGNSA. The CDR3 extends over 14 amino acids. The V end lost 3 bases, the J end lost 5 bases, and 11 bases lay between the germline ends. For the CDR3, the DNA is TGTGCCAGCAGCTTGGAGGTGGGGGACAATGAGCAGTTCTTC. It is translated as CASSLEVGDNEQFF.

This clonotype was counted ten times or more. The V gene is TRBV4-2, the J gene TRBJ2-7; D possibly matches TRBD1 or TRBD2 (5 bases each). Trimming took off 2 bases at V and 6 bases at J, with 20 bases between the two ends. CDR1 LGHNA and CDR2 YNFKEQ come from the germline V gene. This CDR3 spans 16 amino acids. The CDR3 nucleotides are TGTGCCAGCAGCCAAAGTCCGGGGACCCACCCCTTCGAGCAGTACTTC. This encodes CASSQSPGTHPFEQYF.

The table lists this clonotype with a count of one. The chain is built from TRBV12-3 or TRBV12-4 and TRBJ1-5; TRBD1 is a possible D gene (5 bases). This CDR3 has 17 amino acids. V was trimmed by 7 bases and J by 6 bases, leaving 25 bases between them. The CDR3 loop is CASTSTWGVPKVQPQHF. DNA for the CDR3: TGTGCCAGCACCTCCACCTGGGGGGTGCCCAAAGTTCAGCCCCAGCATTTT.

This clonotype was counted between two and nine times. V is TRBV3-1 and J is TRBJ1-5; 8 bases line up with TRBD1. Germline V gene sequence: CDR1 LGHDT, CDR2 YNNKEL (reference sequence). The CDR3 length is 15 residues. V trimming: 3 bases; J trimming: 6 bases; junction bases outside the gene matches: 7. The CDR3 DNA reads as TGTGCCAGCAGCCATTTTACAGGGGGGGGTCAGCCCCAGCATTTT. Protein product: CASSHFTGGGQPQHF.

This clonotype was counted many times. This sequence joins TRBV7-2 and TRBJ1-1, with D hard to call. CDR3 length: 17 residues. V dropped 5 bases and J dropped 5 bases, with 24 bases sitting between them. Germline CDR1 SGHTA, CDR2 FQGNSA. The CDR3 region has the DNA TGTGCCAGCAGCCGAGCTAATGACCCAATAAGTGGGACTGAAGCTTTCTTT. Protein sequence: CASSRANDPISGTEAFF.

There are many counts of this clonotype. This chain links TRBV7-9 with TRBJ1-5, with unresolved D. The V and J ends lost 3 bases and 3 bases respectively, with 9 bases between them. The CDR3 extends over 14 amino acids. CDR1 is SEHNR, CDR2 FQNEAQ, per germline (reference sequence). The CDR3, as DNA: TGTGCCAGCAGCTTGGGCAGTAACAATCAGCCCCAGCATTTT. Translation gives CASSLGSNNQPQHF.

At least ten counts were recorded for this clonotype. The rearrangement uses TRBV29-1 and TRBJ1-1, with TRBD1 identical over 9 bases. V was clipped by 1 base and J by 11 bases; unmatched bases: 11. Germline V gene sequence: CDR1 SQVTM, CDR2 ANQGSEA. This CDR3 region has 14 residues. The CDR3 region is CSVEVDDRGFVAFF. CDR3 nucleotides: TGCAGCGTTGAAGTGGACGACAGGGGGTTTGTGGCTTTCTTT.

This clonotype was counted at least ten times. The genes are TRBV6-2 or TRBV6-3 and TRBJ1-6, with 7 bases fitting TRBD1. After removal of 2 bases from V and 8 bases from J, the junction contained 9 bases not matched to a gene. The CDR3 totals 16 residues. The germline gives CDR1 MNHEY, CDR2 SVGEGT. The CDR3 DNA reads TGTGCCAGCAGTTACCCGACAGGGATGAACGATTCACCCCTCCACTTT. As protein: CASSYPTGMNDSPLHF.

Comment on this clonotype: A read error may be the cause here, since a much bigger clone is one base away. The chain couples TRBV19 to TRBJ1-4; no firm D call. This CDR3 has 16 residues. Trimming took off 4 bases at V and 0 bases at J, with 12 bases between the two ends. The germline V gene encodes CDR1 LNHDA and CDR2 SQIVND (reference sequence). CDR3 sequence (DNA): TGTGCCAGTAGTACCAACAAGTATGCAACTAATGAAAAACTGTTTTTT. It is translated as CASSTNKYATNEKLFF. Full variable domain (remainder filled in from reference TRBV19 and TRBJ1-4): DGGITQSPKYLFRKEGQNVTLSCEQNLNHDAMYWYRQDPGQGLRLIYYSQIVNDFQKGDIAEGYSVSREKKESFPLTVTSAQKNPTAFYLCASSTNKYATNEKLFFGSGTQLSVL.

The chain employs TRBV10-1 and TRBJ2-1; TRBD2 aligns across 7 bases. The junction had 9 bases not matched to a gene; V was cut back by 5 bases and J by 8 bases. The germline CDR1 and CDR2 sequences are WNHNN and SYGVQD (reference sequence). This CDR3 is 14 amino acids long. The CDR3 reads CASSPGGGLDEQFF. The CDR3 coding sequence is TGCGCCAGCAGTCCGGGCGGGGGATTGGATGAGCAGTTCTTC.

Notes on this clonotype: A much larger clone lies a single base off, so this may be a read error. The CDR3 bases are TGCGCCAGCAGCTTGACCTTTGGGGCGAACACTGAAGCTTTCTTT. Its protein product is CASSLTFGANTEAFF. The V and J genes are TRBV5-1 and TRBJ1-1, with a weak D call TRBD1 (5 bases). CDR1 is SGHRS and CDR2 is YFSETQ in the germline V gene. V lost 1 base to trimming and J lost 1 base, with 11 bases between them. The CDR3 spans 15 residues.

The V gene is TRBV19, the J gene TRBJ2-5; D remains unclear. This CDR3 contains 14 residues. Germline CDR1 and CDR2: LNHDA and SQIVND (reference sequence). The germline V and J ends were trimmed by 5 bases and 5 bases, with 15 bases remaining between them. The CDR3 reads CASSPGGIRETQYF. The CDR3 DNA reads as TGTGCCAGTAGTCCCGGTGGTATACGGGAGACCCAGTACTTC.

In its sample, this clonotype was seen many times. CDR3 residues: CASSLLGREEQYF. DNA of the CDR3: TGTGCCAGCAGCTTGCTGGGGAGGGAAGAGCAGTACTTC. The chain employs TRBV7-2 and TRBJ2-7, with 7 bases identical to TRBD2. V gave up 3 bases and J gave up 7 bases; unmatched junction bases: 6. The germline CDR1 and CDR2 sequences are SGHTA and FQGNSA. The CDR3 length is 13 residues.

This chain links TRBV7-9 with TRBJ2-2; D remains unclear. The germline CDR1 and CDR2 sequences are SEHNR and FQNEAQ (reference sequence). The V and J ends lost 1 base and 4 bases respectively, with 10 bases between them. The CDR3 extends over 15 amino acids. The CDR3 nucleotides are TGTGCCAGCAGCTTAGATGGACGGCTCACCGGGGAGCTGTTTTTT. The encoded protein is CASSLDGRLTGELFF. Full variable domain (rest looked up from reference TRBV7-9 and TRBJ2-2): DTGVSQNPRHKITKRGQNVTFRCDPISEHNRLYWYRQTLGQGPEFLTYFQNEAQLEKSRLLSDRFSAERPKGSFSTLEIQRTEQGDSAMYLCASSLDGRLTGELFFGEGSRLTVL.

This clonotype appeared a few times. The chain uses TRBV7-3 and TRBJ2-3; 7 positions match TRBD1. Trimming took 1 base from V and 3 from J; bases not matched to a gene: 4. Germline V gene data show CDR1 as SGHTA and CDR2 as FQGTGA. This CDR3 has 15 residues. The CDR3 reads CASSLSHRGTDTQYF. The CDR3 DNA reads TGTGCCAGCAGCTTAAGTCACAGGGGAACAGATACGCAGTATTTT.

The chain couples TRBV10-2 to TRBJ1-4; maybe TRBD1 (5 bases). The length of the CDR3 is 14 residues. The ends were cut back, 6 bases at V and 6 bases at J, with 14 bases in the middle. Per the germline V gene, CDR1 is WSHSY and CDR2 is SAAADI. CDR3 sequence: CASSPGTRDEKLFF. The CDR3 bases are TGCGCCAGCAGCCCCGGGACCCGAGATGAAAAACTGTTTTTT.

The rearrangement links TRBV29-1 to TRBJ2-5; D remains unclear. Trimming pared 2 bases from V and 0 bases from J, leaving 10 bases between. Germline CDR1 reads SQVTM; CDR2 reads ANQGSEA. The CDR3 runs to 14 residues. The DNA for the CDR3 is TGCAGCGTTGAACTAGGCAGGAACCAAGAGACCCAGTACTTC. Protein product: CSVELGRNQETQYF.

This clonotype was seen repeatedly, ten times or more. This chain uses TRBV25-1 with TRBJ2-2, with a tentative D call TRBD1 (6 bases). Germline loops: CDR1 MGHDK, CDR2 SYGVNS. CDR3 length: 13 residues. V shed 8 bases and J shed 1 base, with 8 bases lying between them. The CDR3 DNA reads as TGTGCCAGCCAGGGACAGAACACCGGGGAGCTGTTTTTT. Amino acids: CASQGQNTGELFF.

This chain connects TRBV27 to TRBJ2-2; 8 positions match TRBD2. CDR3 length equals 15 residues. Germline V gene lookup returns CDR1 MNHEY and CDR2 SMNVEV (reference sequence). Trimming removed 5 bases from V and 6 bases from J; junction bases left unmatched: 8. As DNA, the CDR3 is TGTGCCAGCAGTGCCGGACTAGCCCCGGCCGGGGAGCTGTTTTTT. Its translation is CASSAGLAPAGELFF.

This clonotype was detected ten times or more. The chain couples TRBV11-3 to TRBJ1-1; 9 bases align to TRBD1. Unmatched junction bases numbered 5, after V lost 6 bases and J lost 3 bases. Germline V gene data show CDR1 as SGHNT and CDR2 as YENEEA. The length of the CDR3 is 14 residues. In DNA form, the CDR3 reads TGTGCCAGCAGTACAGGGGGCGCGGACACTGAAGCTTTCTTT. The encoded protein is CASSTGGADTEAFF.

This clonotype was recorded once. The gene calls are TRBV15 and TRBJ2-7; weak D call: TRBD1 (5 bases). V was cut by 3 bases and J by 1 base, with 22 bases left in between. Germline V gene data show CDR1 as LNHNV and CDR2 as YYDKDF (reference sequence). This CDR3 has 18 amino acids. CDR3 in DNA: TGTGCCACCAGCAGCCAAGATCGTTGGCAGGGCGAATCCTACGAGCAGTACTTC. As protein: CATSSQDRWQGESYEQYF. The entire variable domain, with the rest obtained from reference TRBV15 and TRBJ2-7, is as follows: DAMVIQNPRYQVTQFGKPVTLSCSQTLNHNVMYWYQQKSSQAPKLLFHYYDKDFNNEADTPDNFQSRRPNTSFCFLDIRSPGLGDTAMYLCATSSQDRWQGESYEQYFGPGTRLTVT.

In the case of this clonotype: The limits of the CDR3 on the DNA are not certain, so only TCRdb's listed CDR3 is given. The chain carries TRBV7-9 and TRBJ1-2; TRBD1 is taken as the D call from the table, unchecked against the DNA. Termini included, the CDR3 measures 13 amino acids. Germline V gene sequence: CDR1 SEHNR, CDR2 FQNEAQ (reference sequence). The CDR3 region is CVSSGQGTYGCTF.

V gene TRBV11-3 combines with J gene TRBJ2-7, with 7 bases matching TRBD2. CDR1 is SGHNT and CDR2 is YENEEA in the germline V gene. The V gene end was trimmed by 2 bases and the J gene end by 1 base; junction bases not matched to a gene: 2. This CDR3 has 14 residues. Here the CDR3 DNA reads TGTGCCAGCAGCTTAAGGGACTATTCCTACGAGCAGTACTTC. Residues: CASSLRDYSYEQYF.

This clonotype was seen repeatedly, ten times or more. One end of the junction varies from germline; a read error may be responsible. The chain links TRBV29-1 to TRBJ1-2; perhaps TRBD1 as D (6 bases). CDR3 length: 13 residues. Germline CDR1 and CDR2: SQVTM and ANQGSEA. This CDR3 is CSVADRENCGYTF. As DNA, the CDR3 is TGCAGCGTTGCGGACAGAGAAAACTGTGGCTACACCTTC.